This TCR beta chain is drawn from a study of T cell repertoires in cytomegalovirus infection. The table lists this clonotype with many counts. Each CDR3 protein gets one entry after TCRdb re-called the reads with MiXCR. The table records 200,000 to 300,000 distinct CDR3 sequences, roughly 15% of them present only once. The V gene's germline CDR1 is DFQATT and CDR2 SNEGSKA (reference sequence). V was clipped by 5 bases and J by 3 bases; unmatched bases: 3. CDR3 length: 14 residues. This receptor was identified in a human donor in good health (CMV status not recorded). Some clones in this sample may be carry-over from other donors' samples. The rearrangement joins TRBV20-1 to TRBJ2-1; TRBD2 matches 11 bases. Sequencing was carried out using PBMCs. The CDR3 sequence is CSASGTSGYNEQFF. The CDR3 bases are TGCAGTGCTTCCGGGACTAGCGGCTACAATGAGCAGTTCTTC.